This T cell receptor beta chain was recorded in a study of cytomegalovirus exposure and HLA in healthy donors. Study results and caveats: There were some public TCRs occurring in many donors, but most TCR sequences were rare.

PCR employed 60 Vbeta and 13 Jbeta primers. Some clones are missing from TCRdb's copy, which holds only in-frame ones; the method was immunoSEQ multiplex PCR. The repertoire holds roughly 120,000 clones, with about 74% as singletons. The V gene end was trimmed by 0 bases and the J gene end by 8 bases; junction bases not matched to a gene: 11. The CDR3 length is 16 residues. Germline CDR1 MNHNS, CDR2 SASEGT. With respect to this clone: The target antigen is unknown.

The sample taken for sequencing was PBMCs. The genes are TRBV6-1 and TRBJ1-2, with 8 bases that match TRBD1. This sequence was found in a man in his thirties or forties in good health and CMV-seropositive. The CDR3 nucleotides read TGTGCCAGCAGTGAAGCGGGGGCAGGGGGCCGTCGGGGCTACACCTTC. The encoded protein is CASSEAGAGGRRGYTF.